The 32 T cell receptor beta chains below were found in one sample sequenced in a study of blood T cell repertoires in COVID-19. The data were produced by immunoSEQ multiplex PCR, yet TCRdb's version contains in-frame clones alone and is incomplete. The sample lists 120,000 to 150,000 clones; 87% were seen once. The sample comprised peripheral blood. These receptors were collected from a man over 45 who had recovered from COVID-19.

The chain is built from TRBV5-1 and TRBJ2-1; 7 nucleotides agree with TRBD2. V trimming: 3 bases; J trimming: 8 bases; junction bases outside the gene matches: 11. The CDR3 consists of 15 residues. From germline, CDR1 is SGHRS and CDR2 YFSETQ. In DNA, the CDR3 is TGCGCCAGCAGCTGGACGACTAGCCTGGTCGATGAGCAGTTCTTC. Protein sequence: CASSWTTSLVDEQFF.

The CDR3 bases are TGTGCCAGCAGCTTGGACGGGACAGGGTACAATGAGCAGTTCTTC. It yields the protein CASSLDGTGYNEQFF. V is TRBV5-6 and J is TRBJ2-1; the match to TRBD1 covers 9 bases. V was pared by 0 bases and J by 4 bases, with 2 bases of the junction left unmatched. CDR1 SGHDT and CDR2 YYEEEE come from the germline V gene. CDR3 size: 15 residues. Combining the CDR3 with reference TRBV5-6 and TRBJ2-1 gives the whole variable domain DAGVTQSPTHLIKTRGQQVTLRCSPKSGHDTVSWYQQALGQGPQFIFQYYEEEERQRGNFPDRFSGHQFPNYSSELNVNALLLGDSALYLCASSLDGTGYNEQFFGPGTRLTVL.

The V call is TRBV5-5, the J call TRBJ1-2; D may be TRBD1 (5 bases). V was clipped by 4 bases and J by 4 bases, with 14 bases between them. In germline, CDR1 is SGHKS, CDR2 YYEKEE (reference sequence). The CDR3 extends over 14 amino acids. The CDR3 DNA reads TGTGCCAGCAGCCAGAATGTAGGGGTCTATGGCTACACCTTC. Amino acid sequence: CASSQNVGVYGYTF.

The chain employs TRBV9 and TRBJ2-3; 9 bases agree with TRBD2. V lost 4 bases to trimming and J lost 4 bases; unmatched junction nucleotides: 7. This CDR3 spans 15 amino acids. The germline V gene encodes CDR1 SGDLS and CDR2 YYNGEE. The chain's CDR3 is CASSPRVAGADTQYF. The CDR3 DNA follows: TGTGCCAGCAGCCCGAGGGTAGCGGGGGCAGATACGCAGTATTTT.

V and J are TRBV2 and TRBJ2-7; 10 bases map to TRBD1. Germline CDR1 reads SNHLY; CDR2 reads FYNNEI. V dropped 4 bases and J dropped 5; count of bases not matched to a gene: 5. CDR3 size: 14 residues. CDR3 amino acids: CASSGGTGAHEQYF. CDR3 nucleotide sequence: TGTGCCAGCAGTGGGGGGACAGGGGCGCACGAGCAGTACTTC.

The chain employs TRBV4-1 and TRBJ1-1, with no clear D. V lost 3 bases to trimming and J lost 4 bases, with 27 bases between them. The CDR3 sequence is 19 residues long. Germline CDR1 and CDR2: MGHRA and YSYEKL. This CDR3 reads CASSQRSAGSGIEGTEAFF. CDR3 DNA: TGCGCCAGCAGCCAGAGGAGTGCGGGCAGTGGGATCGAGGGCACTGAAGCTTTCTTT.

J is TRBJ1-6 and V is TRBV30; D is undetermined. The CDR3 runs to 12 residues. The germline V gene has CDR1 GTSNPN and CDR2 SVGIG (reference sequence). V lost 3 bases to trimming and J lost 10 bases, with 10 bases between them. CDR3 sequence reads: CAWSAPGSPLHF. The CDR3 nucleotides are TGTGCCTGGAGCGCACCGGGGTCACCCCTCCACTTT.

The rearrangement joins TRBV6-5 to TRBJ2-7, with a tentative D call TRBD2 (5 bases). The ends were cut back, 2 bases at V and 8 bases at J, with 10 bases in the middle. CDR3 length: 12 residues. Germline assignment: CDR1 MNHEY and CDR2 SVGAGI. This chain's CDR3 is CASSYPPGKQYF. The CDR3 DNA reads TGTGCCAGCAGTTACCCCCCGGGGAAGCAGTACTTC.

The rearrangement joins TRBV5-1 to TRBJ2-2, with D tentatively TRBD2 (6 bases). This CDR3 region has 15 residues. Trimming shortened V by 6 bases and J by 2 bases, and 14 bases separated the two germline ends. Germline CDR1 is SGHRS and CDR2 is YFSETQ. The CDR3 bases are TGCGCCAGCACAATCGGGAGCCTTAACACCGGGGAGCTGTTTTTT. Translation: CASTIGSLNTGELFF.

The J gene is TRBJ2-2, the V gene TRBV6-2 or TRBV6-3; weak D call: TRBD2 (6 bases). V lost 1 base, J lost 5 bases, and 8 bases lay in between. The CDR3 contains 14 residues. Looked up from germline, CDR1 is MNHEY and CDR2 is SVGEGT. The CDR3 DNA reads as TGTGCCAGCAGTTACTACCGGGGGACCGGGGAGCTGTTTTTT. This gives the protein CASSYYRGTGELFF.

The CDR3 spells CASSGRGSYEQYF. CDR3 DNA sequence: TGTGCCAGCAGTGGGAGGGGCTCCTACGAGCAGTACTTC. V and J are TRBV25-1 and TRBJ2-7; possibly TRBD2 for D (6 bases). The CDR3 spans 13 residues. V lost 4 bases and J lost 0, with 7 bases in between. Per the germline V gene, CDR1 is MGHDK and CDR2 is SYGVNS.

This clone is a singleton in its sample. This chain joins TRBV5-4 and TRBJ1-3; 10 nucleotides align to TRBD1. The CDR3 is made up of 12 amino acids. Per germline, CDR1 SGHNT and CDR2 YYREEE (reference sequence). The V and J ends lost 3 bases and 12 bases, in that order; junction bases with no gene match: 3. The CDR3 DNA follows: TGTGCCAGCAGCTATGGACAGGGGGACATATATTTT. It yields the protein CASSYGQGDIYF.

The chain joins TRBV2 to TRBJ1-3; 10 bases are shared with TRBD1. The CDR3 is 16 residues long. Germline assignment: CDR1 SNHLY and CDR2 FYNNEI. The V gene end was trimmed by 6 bases and the J gene end by 0 bases; junction bases not matched to a gene: 5. CDR3 amino acids: CASRRTGGSSGNTIYF. The CDR3 coding sequence is TGTGCCAGCAGGAGGACAGGGGGTAGCTCTGGAAACACCATATATTTT.

Here the CDR3 DNA reads TGTGCCAGCGTCGGGCAGCTTCAAAGGGGCACTGAAGCTTTCTTT. Amino acids: CASVGQLQRGTEAFF. The chain couples TRBV6-5 to TRBJ1-1; D may be TRBD1 (5 bases). Trimming left V 8 bases short and J 4 bases short, with 20 bases between. The CDR3 consists of 15 residues. CDR1 is MNHEY, CDR2 SVGAGI, per germline.

The chain couples TRBV12-5 to TRBJ2-2; weak D call: TRBD1 (6 bases). V shed 4 bases and J shed 6 bases, with 6 bases lying between them. The germline V gene has CDR1 LGHNT and CDR2 FRNRAP. The CDR3 extends over 12 amino acids. The CDR3 here is CASGSGAGELFF. CDR3 coding DNA: TGTGCTAGTGGTTCAGGGGCCGGGGAGCTGTTTTTT.

V is TRBV29-1 and J is TRBJ2-7; D not resolved. Germline-derived CDR1 and CDR2 are SQVTM and ANQGSEA. The ends were cut back, 7 bases at V and 6 bases at J, with 22 bases in the middle. The CDR3 extends over 14 amino acids. CDR3 coding DNA: TGCAGCGGTGCTGCCGGTACTACACCCAGCGAGCAGTACTTC. Translation gives CSGAAGTTPSEQYF.

The V and J genes are TRBV2 and TRBJ2-3; 10 positions agree with TRBD2. With 10 bases clipped from V and 6 bases from J, the junction kept 16 bases outside the gene matches. The germline CDR1 and CDR2 sequences are SNHLY and FYNNEI. The CDR3 runs to 16 residues. This CDR3 reads CATQGGAGGPGDTQYF. DNA of the CDR3: TGTGCCACTCAGGGCGGAGCGGGGGGGCCCGGGGATACGCAGTATTTT.

The V and J genes are TRBV6-2 or TRBV6-3 and TRBJ1-2, with TRBD1 matching 7 bases. J lost 7 bases, V lost 7 bases, and 12 bases had no gene match. CDR1 and CDR2 (germline): MNHEY, SVGEGT. The CDR3 runs to 14 residues. The DNA for the CDR3 is TGTGCCAGCATTTCCTCGGACAGGTCGTTTGGCTACACCTTC. Protein product: CASISSDRSFGYTF.

V gene TRBV4-1 combines with J gene TRBJ2-1, with D possibly matching TRBD1 (6 bases). Germline V gene lookup returns CDR1 MGHRA and CDR2 YSYEKL. V was clipped by 1 base and J by 4 bases, with 14 bases between them. CDR3 length equals 16 residues. CDR3 residues: CASSQVVIGGYNEQFF. CDR3 DNA sequence: TGCGCCAGCAGCCAAGTGGTAATAGGGGGATACAATGAGCAGTTCTTC.

In this sample, this clone turned up once. The V call is TRBV6-2 or TRBV6-3, the J call TRBJ2-1; 10 bases agree with TRBD2. CDR1 and CDR2 (germline): MNHEY, SVGEGT. V trimming: 7 bases; J trimming: 2 bases; junction bases outside the gene matches: 5. There are 15 residues in the CDR3. The CDR3 sequence: CASTPLAGAYNEQFF. The CDR3, as DNA: TGTGCCAGCACCCCGCTAGCGGGGGCCTACAATGAGCAGTTCTTC.

This sequence joins TRBV2 and TRBJ1-2; no clear D gene. V was pared by 8 bases and J by 8 bases, with 18 bases between. This CDR3 is built from 13 residues. Germline V lookup: CDR1 SNHLY, CDR2 FYNNEI. The chain's CDR3 is CASSPGTGRGYTF. The DNA for the CDR3 is TGTGCCAGCTCGCCCGGAACGGGGAGGGGCTACACCTTC.

This clone was observed a single time. This chain connects TRBV6-4 to TRBJ1-6; weak D call: TRBD1 (5 bases). CDR3 length equals 14 residues. With 0 bases removed from V and 5 bases from J, the gap between germline ends came to 5 bases. Germline V gene lookup returns CDR1 MRHNA and CDR2 SNTAGT. The CDR3 region has the DNA TGTGCCAGCAGTGACTCGACAGATAATTCACCCCTCCACTTT. It translates to CASSDSTDNSPLHF.

This chain uses TRBV9 with TRBJ2-7, with D perhaps matching TRBD1 (6 bases). The CDR3 covers 12 residues. Germline V gives CDR1 SGDLS, CDR2 YYNGEE. V lost 0 bases and J 6 bases, leaving 7 bases between the germline ends. CDR3: CASSVGGGEQYF. The CDR3 DNA reads TGTGCCAGCAGCGTAGGAGGGGGCGAGCAGTACTTC.

Concerning this clone itself: Other DNA sequences in this specimen translate into the identical CDR3. The CDR3 protein is CASSPLLGGAYNEQFF. The CDR3 DNA follows: TGTGCCAGTAGCCCGCTCTTGGGCGGGGCATACAATGAGCAGTTCTTC. The chain links TRBV19 to TRBJ2-1, with D perhaps TRBD2 (6 bases). CDR1 and CDR2 from the germline V gene are LNHDA and SQIVND (reference sequence). The CDR3 runs to 16 residues. Trimming cost V 6 bases and J 4 bases, with 19 bases left between them.

This clone was recorded once. The CDR3 nucleotides read TGTGCCAGCAGTGACCCCGGACAGGGGGCGACCTACGAGCAGTACTTC. This translates into CASSDPGQGATYEQYF. This sequence joins TRBV2 and TRBJ2-7, with 11 bases matching TRBD1. V dropped 3 bases and J dropped 2; count of bases not matched to a gene: 6. Looked up from germline, CDR1 is SNHLY and CDR2 is FYNNEI. This CDR3 spans 16 amino acids.

The chain combines TRBV19 with TRBJ1-2; D is ambiguous. V was pared by 1 base and J by 10 bases, with 10 bases between. Per germline, CDR1 LNHDA and CDR2 SQIVND (reference sequence). CDR3 length: 12 residues. In DNA form, the CDR3 reads TGTGCCAGTAGTATAGTCGAGGGTGCCTACACCTTC. It codes for CASSIVEGAYTF.

J is TRBJ1-2 and V is TRBV3-1 (or the pseudogene TRBV3-2); D ambiguous. The CDR3 runs to 13 residues. V lost 0 bases to trimming and J lost 6 bases, with 8 bases between them. Germline lookup yields CDR1 LGHDT and CDR2 YNNKEL (reference sequence). The CDR3 is CASSQEWQNGYTF. CDR3 DNA sequence: TGTGCCAGCAGCCAAGAATGGCAGAATGGCTACACCTTC.

The genes are TRBV13 and TRBJ1-3; D ambiguous. Germline CDR1 is PRHDT and CDR2 is FYEKMQ (reference sequence). Deletions cut 3 bases from V and 0 bases from J, with 6 bases between. The CDR3 totals 14 residues. CDR3 in amino acids: CASSFTISGNTIYF. CDR3 bases: TGTGCCAGCAGCTTCACAATCTCTGGAAACACCATATATTTT.

V usage is TRBV5-5 and J usage is TRBJ2-5; 9 nucleotides match TRBD2. This CDR3 spans 15 amino acids. Germline lookup yields CDR1 SGHKS and CDR2 YYEKEE (reference sequence). Losses at the gene ends were 2 bases for V and 6 bases for J; bases not matched to a gene: 8. The CDR3, as DNA: TGTGCCAGCAGCTTATATAGCGGGGGCGGGCAGACCCAGTACTTC. This codes for CASSLYSGGGQTQYF.

This clone turned up a few times. This chain connects TRBV19 to TRBJ1-5; D is unresolved. V gave up 6 bases and J gave up 5 bases, with 11 bases separating them. The CDR3 loop spans 13 amino acids. From germline, CDR1 is LNHDA and CDR2 SQIVND (reference sequence). The CDR3 is CASRHLQDQPQHF. In nucleotides, the CDR3 is TGTGCCAGTAGACACCTCCAGGATCAGCCCCAGCATTTT.

J is TRBJ2-4 and V is TRBV3-1 (or the pseudogene TRBV3-2); TRBD1 matches 10 bases. The junction had 11 bases not matched to a gene; V was cut back by 5 bases and J by 4 bases. Germline V gene sequence: CDR1 LGHDT, CDR2 YNNKEL (reference sequence). The CDR3 runs 17 residues. The CDR3 loop reads CASSDLTGGRGKNIQYF. The DNA for the CDR3 is TGTGCCAGCAGCGACCTGACAGGGGGCCGTGGGAAAAACATTCAGTACTTC.

The rearrangement uses TRBV7-9 and TRBJ1-6, with a tentative D call TRBD1 (6 bases). The ends were cut back, 0 bases at V and 7 bases at J, with 16 bases in the middle. The germline gives CDR1 SEHNR, CDR2 FQNEAQ (reference sequence). The CDR3 has 17 amino acids. The chain's CDR3 is CASSLALDRIGNSPLHF. The CDR3 DNA is TGTGCCAGCAGCTTAGCGCTGGACAGAATCGGGAATTCACCCCTCCACTTT. The full variable domain, in which reference TRBV7-9 and TRBJ1-6 provide the parts outside the CDR3, is DTGVSQNPRHKITKRGQNVTFRCDPISEHNRLYWYRQTLGQGPEFLTYFQNEAQLEKSRLLSDRFSAERPKGSFSTLEIQRTEQGDSAMYLCASSLALDRIGNSPLHFGNGTRLTVT.